These 6 T cell receptor beta chains were all obtained from the same sample, sequenced in a study of cytomegalovirus exposure and HLA in healthy donors. PCR employed 60 Vbeta and 13 Jbeta primers. The table came from immunoSEQ multiplex PCR; TCRdb's copy has only in-frame clones and leaves some out. The sample carries about 97,000 clones, roughly 74% recorded once. Input material: PBMCs. The receptors were sampled from a woman between 40 and 55 years old in good health and CMV-seronegative.

The chain employs TRBV10-3 and TRBJ2-2; 7 bases map to TRBD1. Germline CDR1 ENHRY, CDR2 SYGVKD. The CDR3 covers 14 residues. V was clipped by 7 bases and J by 2 bases; unmatched bases: 4. Written as DNA, the CDR3 is TGTGCCATCATGGGGACAGTCAACACCGGGGAGCTGTTTTTT. This encodes CAIMGTVNTGELFF.

CDR3 DNA sequence: TGTGCCAGCAGGAGGGGACACGGAAGCTACGAGCAGTACTTC. Protein: CASRRGHGSYEQYF. The chain joins TRBV6-5 to TRBJ2-7, with D tentatively TRBD1 (6 bases). Germline assignment: CDR1 MNHEY and CDR2 SVGAGI. Trimming cost V 6 bases and J 3 bases, with 15 bases left between them. CDR3 size: 14 residues.

The gene calls are TRBV29-1 and TRBJ2-3, with 11 bases aligning to TRBD2. Germline CDR1 and CDR2: SQVTM and ANQGSEA. The CDR3 runs 16 residues. J gave up 5 bases and V 7 bases, and 14 bases lay outside the gene matches. Written as DNA, the CDR3 is TGCAGCGGGGTTTTAGCGGGAGGGCCGGGAGGAGATACGCAGTATTTT. Translating it yields CSGVLAGGPGGDTQYF.

This clone was counted between two and nine times. The rearrangement joins TRBV5-1 to TRBJ2-1; TRBD2 agrees at 9 bases. Per germline, CDR1 SGHRS and CDR2 YFSETQ. The trim removed 5 bases at V and 7 bases at J, leaving 7 bases unmatched. The CDR3 is made up of 14 amino acids. The CDR3 is CASSRGGGENEQFF. For the CDR3, the DNA is TGCGCCAGCAGTCGGGGCGGGGGGGAAAATGAGCAGTTCTTC.

Here the CDR3 reads CASSLGGNSYNEQFF. The CDR3 nucleotides are TGTGCCAGCAGCTTAGGAGGGAACTCCTACAATGAGCAGTTCTTC. This chain connects TRBV11-3 to TRBJ2-1, with D perhaps matching TRBD2 (5 bases). The length of the CDR3 is 15 residues. The V and J ends lost 1 base and 0 bases respectively, with 7 bases between them. Germline V gives CDR1 SGHNT, CDR2 YENEEA.

The V and J genes are TRBV18 and TRBJ2-1; no reliable D call. Trimming cost V 6 bases and J 8 bases, with 11 bases left between them. The CDR3 totals 12 residues. The V gene's germline CDR1 is KGHSH and CDR2 LQKENI. In DNA, the CDR3 is TGTGCCAGCTCCCCTGACTCGGATGAGCAGTTCTTC. It yields the protein CASSPDSDEQFF.